This T cell receptor beta chain was recorded in a study of tumor and adjacent non-tumor tissue in lung cancer. This clonotype has only a few counts. Three rounds of nested PCR, following a modified ARM-PCR protocol, produced the TCRbeta library. In TCRdb, the multiplex PCR reads were re-called with MiXCR into one record per CDR3 protein. This sample has over 35,000 distinct CDR3 sequences, with approximately 61% found just once. The template was RNA from unsorted bulk tissue. Distant lung tissue was collected more than 3 cm away from the tumor edge. There are 12 residues in the CDR3. V lost 3 bases and J 4 bases, leaving 6 bases between the germline ends. Germline V gene sequence: CDR1 SNHLY, CDR2 FYNNEI.

The clonotype comes from a man aged 50-60 years with non-small cell lung cancer. This chain uses TRBV2 with TRBJ2-5; D not certain. Material for sequencing was distant non-tumor lung tissue. This CDR3 is CASSDTGETQYF. DNA for the CDR3: TGTGCCAGCAGTGACACGGGAGAGACCCAGTACTTC.